The rows below give T cell receptor beta chains drawn from one sample of a study of OX40 agonist ivuxolimab in advanced cancers. The assay was immunoSEQ multiplex PCR, and TCRdb's table has in-frame clones only and misses some. Seen here are tens of thousands of clones, roughly 90% observed once, and the top ten hold over 15%. The material sequenced was CD4+ or CD8+ T cells sorted from blood, taken in a trial of the OX40 agonist ivuxolimab. The receptor set was obtained from an adult with an advanced solid tumor such as melanoma, head and neck, liver or kidney cancer. Each CDR3 is given without its conserved first and last residue.

v_gene,j_gene,CDR3aa
TRBV11-2,TRBJ1-2,ASSLEGYGYT
TRBV6-1,TRBJ1-5,ASSQLDHQPQH
TRBV5-4,TRBJ2-3,ASSPRDRAADTQY
TRBV5-6,TRBJ2-7,ASSLAARPPNEQY
TRBV4-1,TRBJ1-6,ASSQAAGAVSPLH
TRBV7-9,TRBJ1-1,ASSPRDATTEAF
TRBV7-9,TRBJ1-3,ASSSQPPDRDGNTIY
TRBV15,TRBJ2-7,ATSNDRLASYEQY
TRBV20-1,TRBJ1-1,SAGVATEAF
TRBV10-1,TRBJ2-3,ASSETRTSGSTDTQY
TRBV5-6,TRBJ1-2,ASSLGTGLYGYT
TRBV11-1,TRBJ2-2,ASSFIAGNTGELF
TRBV6-5,TRBJ2-7,ASSYSVPAKNEQY
TRBV7-9,TRBJ2-7,ASSLELGKGAEQY
TRBV6-1,TRBJ2-7,ASSPRGVSYEQY
TRBV6-6,TRBJ1-2,ASSYSIGSYGYT
TRBV5-6,TRBJ2-5,ASSPLGGLREETQY
TRBV11-1,TRBJ1-5,ASSAGLGSNQPQH
TRBV6-5,TRBJ2-7,ASGTYEQY
TRBV13,TRBJ2-7,ASSRGAREEQY
TRBV6-5,TRBJ1-1,ASSLTGNTEAF
TRBV9,TRBJ1-2,ASSAGDGDYGYT
TRBV30,TRBJ2-3,AWSRTGPDTQY
TRBV6-5,TRBJ2-7,ASRYTDISYEQY
TRBV2,TRBJ1-6,ASSPRRLRGDSPLH
TRBV5-4,TRBJ2-7,ASSPRSSYEQY
TRBV15,TRBJ1-1,ATSGDLGNTEAF
TRBV5-8,TRBJ2-1,ASSLPETGNNEQF
TRBV5-5,TRBJ2-1,ASSAEFFDEQF
TRBV19,TRBJ2-3,ASSKGFSTDTQY
TRBV7-9,TRBJ2-5,ASSPDRAQETQY
TRBV27,TRBJ2-3,ASSLWAGVGTDTQY
TRBV11-1,TRBJ2-7,ASSPGTASYEQY
TRBV13,TRBJ1-4,ASSLGADEKLF
TRBV7-2,TRBJ1-6,ASSANFSPLH
TRBV7-6,TRBJ2-3,ASSLVSGTLNASTDTQY
TRBV5-6,TRBJ2-1,ASSLKGNEQF
TRBV6-1,TRBJ2-7,ASREEQGAEEQY
TRBV7-6,TRBJ1-2,ASSFRTGHGYT
TRBV5-8,TRBJ1-1,ASSLPGATEAF
TRBV23-1,TRBJ2-1,ASSHGAGWHNEQF
TRBV13,TRBJ1-1,ASSSGQGTEAF
TRBV6-6,TRBJ2-2,ASTHTGELF
TRBV6-1,TRBJ2-1,ASASGHLYNEQF
TRBV27,TRBJ2-3,ASSLLAGITDTQY
TRBV7-9,TRBJ2-1,ASRAGTSLGEQF
TRBV19,TRBJ2-1,ASSMGDGEQF
TRBV13,TRBJ1-1,ASSLGRQPPNTEAF
TRBV14,TRBJ2-5,ASSQASHVFQETQY
TRBV11-2,TRBJ2-1,ASTPFTGEDNEQF
TRBV7-8,TRBJ2-3,ASSPRTSGDTQY
TRBV4-1,TRBJ2-3,ASSQLAGTSTDTQY
TRBV9,TRBJ2-7,ASSGGAGSSYEQY